These 10 T cell receptor beta chains were all obtained from the same sample, sequenced in a study of blood T cells in healthy people across ages. Sample-barcoded 5' priming and a J-beta primer mix drove a second PCR of roughly 6 to 12 cycles. MiXCR, applied by TCRdb to the 5' RACE reads, yields one record per CDR3 protein. Of fewer than 1,000,000 distinct CDR3 sequences listed, 35% to 50% were seen once; the top ten hold 18%. The sequencing input was blood. These receptors all stem from a man aged 80 or over in good health.

To note about this clonotype: This may come from a read error, since a much larger clone is one base off. This chain connects TRBV12-3 or TRBV12-4 to TRBJ2-3; no definite D call. Trimming shortened V by 6 bases and J by 2 bases, and 6 bases separated the two germline ends. This CDR3 spans 12 amino acids. CDR3 loop: CASRFTTDTQYF. As DNA, the CDR3 is TGTGCCAGCAGATTTACCACAGATACGCAGTATTTT.

The chain links TRBV5-6 to TRBJ1-2; tentatively, D is TRBD1 (6 bases). Trimming took 0 bases from V and 6 from J, leaving 18 bases between them. This CDR3 region has 16 residues. Germline CDR1 is SGHDT and CDR2 is YYEEEE. CDR3 sequence: CASSLGPNRDGDGYTF. As DNA, the CDR3 is TGTGCCAGCAGCTTGGGGCCCAACAGGGACGGGGATGGCTACACCTTC.

The genes are TRBV5-7 and TRBJ1-5; 7 nucleotides match TRBD1. TRBV5-7 is an ORF for which the function is uncertain. This CDR3 spans 19 amino acids. Trimming cost V 0 bases and J 0 bases; bases outside gene matches: 12. For the CDR3, the DNA is TGTGCCAGCAGCTTGGTTGGTCCCGCCAGGGGGTTTAGCAATCAGCCCCAGCATTTT. It translates to CASSLVGPARGFSNQPQHF.

This clonotype has a handful of counts. DNA of the CDR3: TGTGCCAGCAGTTTAAATGGCGATGAGCAGTTCTTC. Translated: CASSLNGDEQFF. V and J are TRBV12-3 or TRBV12-4 and TRBJ2-1; no clear D. The V end lost 2 bases, the J end lost 8 bases, and 7 bases lay between the germline ends. There are 12 residues in the CDR3.

The chain is built from TRBV18 and TRBJ2-3; 10 bases agree with TRBD1. Germline trimming cut 4 bases from V and 4 bases from J; bases unmatched to any gene: 11. Germline values: CDR1 KGHSH, CDR2 LQKENI. The CDR3 sequence is 17 residues long. In DNA, the CDR3 is TGTGCCAGCTCACTACGTCGCGGGACAGGGGATCCAGATACGCAGTATTTT. Residues: CASSLRRGTGDPDTQYF.

Only a few counts were recorded for this clonotype. This rearrangement joins TRBV5-4 to TRBJ2-7; 7 bases fit TRBD1. The CDR3 runs to 13 residues. Germline V gives CDR1 SGHNT, CDR2 YYREEE (reference sequence). V was pared by 0 bases and J by 5 bases, with 2 bases of the junction left unmatched. CDR3 in amino acids: CASSLDRGHEQYF. The CDR3 nucleotides are TGTGCCAGCAGCTTGGACAGGGGCCACGAGCAGTACTTC.

This clonotype was observed a handful of times. The chain has TRBV5-1 and TRBJ2-7; 7 bases map to TRBD1. Per the germline V gene, CDR1 is SGHRS and CDR2 is YFSETQ. Germline trimming cut 4 bases from V and 4 bases from J; bases unmatched to any gene: 5. The CDR3 consists of 13 residues. DNA for the CDR3: TGCGCCAGCAGCCAGGGGACAGAATACGAGCAGTACTTC. Protein product: CASSQGTEYEQYF.

This clonotype was detected only once. This chain uses TRBV9 with TRBJ1-2; D gene unclear. This CDR3 comprises 12 residues. V dropped 6 bases and J dropped 2 bases, with 8 bases sitting between them. Per the germline V gene, CDR1 is SGDLS and CDR2 is YYNGEE. CDR3 protein: CASNVGNYGYTF. DNA of the CDR3: TGTGCCAGCAATGTCGGGAACTATGGCTACACCTTC.

Notes on this clonotype: The junction and the germline gene differ at one end; a read error may be behind it. This sequence joins TRBV7-2 and TRBJ2-7, with no clear D. The J call is doubtful: the DNA matches TRBJ2-5 better. The CDR3 has 14 amino acids. The V gene's germline CDR1 is SGHTA and CDR2 FQGNSA. The chain's CDR3 is CASSSSVLQATQYF. The CDR3 DNA is TGTGCCAGCAGCTCCTCCGTACTTCAAGCGACCCAGTACTTC.

The J gene is TRBJ2-1, the V gene TRBV4-3; D is unresolved. CDR3 size: 15 residues. The germline V gene has CDR1 LGHNA and CDR2 YSLEER. The V end lost 0 bases, the J end lost 9 bases, and 15 bases lay between the germline ends. Here the CDR3 DNA reads TGCGCCAGCAGCCAAGACACCGGGCCCCTCGGTGAGCAGTTCTTC. Translation: CASSQDTGPLGEQFF.